This T cell receptor (beta chain) is drawn from a study of blood T cells in healthy people across ages. This clonotype has ten or more counts. Trimming stripped 7 bases from V and 0 bases from J, with 15 bases between. The CDR3 covers 16 residues. Germline V gives CDR1 SGHTA, CDR2 FQGNSA. Primers used in a second PCR of about 7 to 12 cycles were a sample-barcoded 5' primer and a J-beta primer mix. TCRdb redid the calling of the 5' RACE reads with MiXCR, one entry per CDR3 protein. The data hold 750,000 to 950,000 distinct CDR3 sequences, with about 27% observed a single time. In addition, the sample was reused for a study of T cells of mothers and their children. That study reports: Using approximately 1.5 ug per 15 ul, all extracted RNA underwent cDNA synthesis. An overlap that was slightly higher, though non-significant, was seen in related mother-child pairs versus unrelated pairs.

The receptor was isolated from a woman aged 35 to 49 in good health. The rearrangement links TRBV7-2 to TRBJ2-2; unclear D gene. The sequenced sample consisted of blood. The CDR3 region is CASKYGRLSNTGELFF. CDR3 in DNA: TGTGCCAGCAAGTATGGGCGTCTCTCGAACACCGGGGAGCTGTTTTTT.